The 20 T cell receptor beta chains below come from one sample, sequenced in a study of post-analysis software for immune sequencing data. Findings and limits, study-wide: Patients used about five TRBV segments, including TRBV5-6, TRBV5-1 and TRBV20-1, more often than controls.

For these receptors, no antigen is known. Unique-molecular-identifier-tagged TCR beta cDNA libraries were used. TCRdb re-called the PCR reads through MiXCR, storing one row per CDR3 protein. The sample lists 170,000 or so distinct CDR3 sequences; roughly 31% were seen once. What was sequenced was blood. The origin of the receptors is a girl aged 10 to 17 with multiple sclerosis.

The DNA for the CDR3 is TGCAGTGCTACCACTAGCAATGAGCAGTTCTTC. This encodes CSATTSNEQFF. The chain couples TRBV20-1 to TRBJ2-1; D might be TRBD2 (5 bases). The CDR3 contains 11 residues. Trimming left V 4 bases short and J 6 bases short, with 7 bases between. Germline CDR1 is DFQATT and CDR2 is SNEGSKA (reference sequence).

This clonotype showed up just once. This rearrangement joins TRBV18 to TRBJ1-2; D is unclear. The germline gives CDR1 KGHSH, CDR2 LQKENI. CDR3 length: 14 amino acids. V gave up 0 bases and J gave up 7 bases, with 12 bases separating them. The CDR3 DNA reads as TGTGCCAGCTCACCACCGTTACCCTGGGGTGGCTACACCTTC. This encodes CASSPPLPWGGYTF.

Notes on this clonotype: With a much larger clone just one base away, this may be a read error. This chain uses TRBV12-3 or TRBV12-4 with TRBJ2-1; 8 bases are a match to TRBD2. The CDR3 runs to 17 residues. V trimming: 1 base; J trimming: 5 bases; junction bases outside the gene matches: 10. The CDR3 nucleotides are TGTGCCAGCAGTTTAGATGATGGTAGCGGGGTTCACAATGAGCAGTTCTTC. It codes for CASSLDDGSGVHNEQFF.

There are a few counts of this clonotype. V and J are TRBV20-1 and TRBJ2-2, with D perhaps TRBD2 (5 bases). V was cut by 7 bases and J by 4 bases, with 7 bases left in between. The length of the CDR3 is 11 residues. Germline V CDR1 and CDR2: DFQATT, SNEGSKA (reference sequence). CDR3: CSVRVTGELFF. For the CDR3, the DNA is TGCAGTGTGAGGGTCACCGGGGAGCTGTTTTTT.

This clonotype has a count of ten or more. The chain is built from TRBV4-1 and TRBJ2-7, with TRBD2 as a possible D gene (6 bases). V was clipped by 3 bases and J by 6 bases, with 18 bases between them. The CDR3 contains 15 residues. Germline V CDR1 and CDR2: MGHRA, YSYEKL. CDR3 residues: CASSHPSGSGGEQYF. Here the CDR3 DNA reads TGCGCCAGCAGCCACCCCTCCGGGAGTGGGGGCGAGCAGTACTTC.

About this clonotype: A much larger clone is a single base away; this may be a read error. The chain couples TRBV6-5 to TRBJ2-1; no reliable D call. Trimming took off 5 bases at V and 4 bases at J, with 15 bases between the two ends. CDR1 is MNHEY, CDR2 SVGAGI, per germline. CDR3 length: 15 residues. CDR3 bases: TGTGCCAGCAGTCGACTGATCCGTTCGTACAATGAGCAGTTCTTC. It is translated as CASSRLIRSYNEQFF.

As regards this clonotype: This may arise from a read error, as a much more abundant clone is one base away. The chain has TRBV29-1 and TRBJ2-1, with 7 bases identical to TRBD1. Germline V lookup: CDR1 SQVTM, CDR2 ANQGSEA. The CDR3 has 16 amino acids. V dropped 1 base and J dropped 13; count of bases not matched to a gene: 19. CDR3 protein: CSVEGWPGGDQETQFF. Written as DNA, the CDR3 is TGCAGCGTTGAAGGTTGGCCAGGGGGAGATCAAGAGACCCAGTTCTTC.

The chain combines TRBV6-6 with TRBJ1-3; D not certain. CDR3 length equals 14 residues. Trimming left V 2 bases short and J 4 bases short, with 9 bases between. Germline values: CDR1 MNHNY, CDR2 SVGAGI (reference sequence). This chain's CDR3 is CASSYEALGNTIYF. The CDR3 bases are TGTGCCAGCAGTTACGAAGCCTTAGGAAACACCATATATTTT.

J is TRBJ2-4 and V is TRBV14; 10 nucleotides agree with TRBD1. The DNA matches TRBJ2-7 better at its end, which makes the J call doubtful. Germline CDR1 and CDR2: SGHDN and FVKESK. This CDR3 region has 16 residues. The CDR3 is CASSQEGGQGPHEQYF. DNA of the CDR3: TGTGCCAGCAGCCAAGAAGGGGGACAGGGGCCCCACGAGCAGTACTTC.

The chain's CDR3 is CASSRREVYEQYF. The CDR3 DNA is TGTGCCAGCAGTAGGCGGGAGGTCTACGAGCAGTACTTC. V usage is TRBV12-3 or TRBV12-4 and J usage is TRBJ2-7; TRBD2 aligns across 8 bases. The CDR3 is 13 residues long. V lost 5 bases, J lost 3 bases, and 3 bases stayed unmatched.

The table lists this clonotype with a few counts. The V and J genes are TRBV2 and TRBJ2-7; D remains unclear. The V and J ends lost 3 bases and 2 bases respectively, with 11 bases between them. Germline V gene sequence: CDR1 SNHLY, CDR2 FYNNEI. The CDR3 runs 14 residues. The CDR3 spells CASSDKGSPYEQYF. Here the CDR3 DNA reads TGTGCCAGCAGTGATAAAGGTAGTCCCTACGAGCAGTACTTC.

The chain carries TRBV4-1 and TRBJ2-5; 10 bases match TRBD2. Germline lookup yields CDR1 MGHRA and CDR2 YSYEKL. J was trimmed by 5 bases and V by 5 bases; bases with no gene match: 8. This CDR3 has 15 residues. This CDR3 reads CASSSSPGLAETQYF. The CDR3, as DNA: TGCGCCAGCAGCTCCTCACCGGGACTAGCGGAGACCCAGTACTTC.

This clonotype was observed a handful of times. The J gene is TRBJ1-1, the V gene TRBV4-1; D not resolved. The CDR3 covers 15 residues. CDR1 MGHRA and CDR2 YSYEKL come from the germline V gene. V gave up 1 base and J gave up 1 base, with 10 bases separating them. The CDR3 is CASSQGRPGNTEAFF. DNA for the CDR3: TGCGCCAGCAGCCAAGGACGGCCTGGGAACACTGAAGCTTTCTTT.

This clonotype occurred many times. A junction boundary mismatches the germline segment, possibly from a read error. The chain couples TRBV7-7 to TRBJ2-3; no definite D call. CDR3 length: 13 amino acids. Germline assignment: CDR1 SSHAT and CDR2 FNYEAQ (reference sequence). CDR3 sequence reads: CASTPTPGDTQYF. The DNA for the CDR3 is TGTGCTAGCACCCCGACCCCGGGAGATACGCAGTATTTT. The whole variable domain, filled in from reference TRBV7-7 and TRBJ2-3, reads GAGVSQSPRYKVTKRGQDVTLRCDPISSHATLYWYQQALGQGPEFLTYFNYEAQPDKSGLPSDRFSAERPEGSISTLTIQRTEQRDSAMYRCASTPTPGDTQYFGPGTRLTVL.

This clonotype was found many times. The chain has TRBV20-1 and TRBJ1-2; 9 nucleotides agree with TRBD1. This CDR3 comprises 12 residues. Per the germline V gene, CDR1 is DFQATT and CDR2 is SNEGSKA (reference sequence). V dropped 8 bases and J dropped 5; count of bases not matched to a gene: 6. CDR3 protein: CSIQGAHYGYTF. DNA of the CDR3: TGCAGTATACAGGGGGCCCATTATGGCTACACCTTC.

To note about this clonotype: A clone one base away is much larger, so this may be a read error. The chain couples TRBV10-2 to TRBJ2-5; tentative D call: TRBD1 (5 bases). Germline V lookup: CDR1 WSHSY, CDR2 SAAADI. The CDR3 is made up of 13 amino acids. The CDR3 loop reads CVSSDIRVGTQYF. CDR3 DNA sequence: TGCGTCAGCAGTGATATCAGGGTTGGGACCCAGTACTTC.

Points on this clonotype: Possible read error: a much larger clone is one base away. CDR3 bases: TGCGGCAGCAGTCTCAAAGTAATAACTTCTACGATGGAGCAGTACTTC. Translated: CGSSLKVITSTMEQYF. J is TRBJ2-7 and V is TRBV4-1; D is ambiguous. Per the germline V gene, CDR1 is MGHRA and CDR2 is YSYEKL. CDR3 length: 16 residues.

A word on this clonotype: This may arise from a read error, as a much more abundant clone is one base away. This chain joins TRBV11-2 and TRBJ2-7; a weak D match, TRBD2 (6 bases). This CDR3 has 16 amino acids. Germline loops: CDR1 SGHAT, CDR2 FQNNGV. V was cut by 5 bases and J by 7 bases, with 24 bases left in between. CDR3 sequence reads: CASSLSPQRAYNEQYF. In DNA, the CDR3 is TGTGCCAGCAGCCTCAGTCCCCAGCGGGCCTACAATGAGCAGTACTTC.

With regard to this clonotype: A much bigger clone sits one base away, suggesting this may be a read error. V usage is TRBV20-1 and J usage is TRBJ2-5; D remains ambiguous. The V and J ends lost 0 bases and 11 bases respectively, with 22 bases between them. Germline CDR1 and CDR2: DFQATT and SNEGSKA (reference sequence). CDR3 length: 15 amino acids. CDR3 loop: CSARDSQLGLYGQYF. Here the CDR3 DNA reads TGCAGTGCTAGAGATTCACAGTTGGGTCTATACGGGCAGTACTTC.

This clonotype appeared many times. The V gene is TRBV11-2, the J gene TRBJ2-3, with D perhaps matching TRBD1 or TRBD2 (6 bases each). The length of the CDR3 is 14 residues. The V gene lost 8 bases and the J gene lost 3 bases, with 15 bases spanning the gap. Germline CDR1 is SGHAT and CDR2 is FQNNGV. CDR3 protein: CASSHRGQTDTQYF. The DNA of the CDR3 is TGTGCCAGCTCCCATCGGGGGCAAACAGATACGCAGTATTTT. Full variable domain (missing parts from reference TRBV11-2 and TRBJ2-3): EAGVAQSPRYKIIEKRQSVAFWCNPISGHATLYWYQQILGQGPKLLIQFQNNGVVDDSQLPKDRFSAERLKGVDSTLKIQPAKLEDSAVYLCASSHRGQTDTQYFGPGTRLTVL.